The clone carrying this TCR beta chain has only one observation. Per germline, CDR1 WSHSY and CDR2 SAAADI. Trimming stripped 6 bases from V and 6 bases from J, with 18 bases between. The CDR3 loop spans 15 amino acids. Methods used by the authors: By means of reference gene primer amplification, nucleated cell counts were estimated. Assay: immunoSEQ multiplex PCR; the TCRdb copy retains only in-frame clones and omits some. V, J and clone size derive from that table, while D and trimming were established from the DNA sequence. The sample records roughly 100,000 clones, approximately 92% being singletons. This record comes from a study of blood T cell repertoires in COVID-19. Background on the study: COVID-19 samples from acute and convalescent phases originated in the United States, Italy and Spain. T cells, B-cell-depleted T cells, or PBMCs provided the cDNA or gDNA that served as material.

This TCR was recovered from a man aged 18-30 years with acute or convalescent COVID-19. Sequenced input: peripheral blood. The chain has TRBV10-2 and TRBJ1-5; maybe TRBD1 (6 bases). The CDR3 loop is CASSREQGYGQPQHF. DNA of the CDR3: TGCGCCAGCAGCCGGGAACAGGGTTATGGTCAGCCCCAGCATTTT.